What follows is one T cell receptor beta chain and its context. The antigen remains undetermined. The CDR3 has 14 amino acids. Germline V CDR1 and CDR2: SQVTM, ANQGSEA. Building of the TCR beta libraries involved iRepertoire HTBI primers and Arm-PCR of CDR3 regions. TCRdb re-called the multiplex PCR reads with MiXCR, one entry per CDR3 protein. This sample carries a few hundred thousand distinct CDR3 sequences, 20% to 25% of them seen once, and the ten largest clones take approximately 25%. The sample belongs to a study of regulatory T cells in long-lasting Graves disease. Whole-study results and caveats: Under persistent disease, TRBV28, TRBJ1-2 and TRBJ2-5 were used preferentially.

Time point: persistent/refractory GD, antithyroid drugs over 5 years with positive TRAb. PBMCs provided the RNA from which the TCR library was made. Nine milliliters of peripheral blood were taken and placed in EDTA tubes. The TCR comes from a female donor with Graves disease. The rearrangement joins TRBV29-1 to TRBJ2-7; 9 bases match TRBD1. Sequenced material: peripheral blood mononuclear cells (PBMCs), taken when the disease was refractory, from a patient treated with antithyroid drugs. The CDR3 region has the DNA TGCAACGTACGTCAACAGGGGGCCTCCTACGAGCAGTACTTC. Protein product: CNVRQQGASYEQYF.